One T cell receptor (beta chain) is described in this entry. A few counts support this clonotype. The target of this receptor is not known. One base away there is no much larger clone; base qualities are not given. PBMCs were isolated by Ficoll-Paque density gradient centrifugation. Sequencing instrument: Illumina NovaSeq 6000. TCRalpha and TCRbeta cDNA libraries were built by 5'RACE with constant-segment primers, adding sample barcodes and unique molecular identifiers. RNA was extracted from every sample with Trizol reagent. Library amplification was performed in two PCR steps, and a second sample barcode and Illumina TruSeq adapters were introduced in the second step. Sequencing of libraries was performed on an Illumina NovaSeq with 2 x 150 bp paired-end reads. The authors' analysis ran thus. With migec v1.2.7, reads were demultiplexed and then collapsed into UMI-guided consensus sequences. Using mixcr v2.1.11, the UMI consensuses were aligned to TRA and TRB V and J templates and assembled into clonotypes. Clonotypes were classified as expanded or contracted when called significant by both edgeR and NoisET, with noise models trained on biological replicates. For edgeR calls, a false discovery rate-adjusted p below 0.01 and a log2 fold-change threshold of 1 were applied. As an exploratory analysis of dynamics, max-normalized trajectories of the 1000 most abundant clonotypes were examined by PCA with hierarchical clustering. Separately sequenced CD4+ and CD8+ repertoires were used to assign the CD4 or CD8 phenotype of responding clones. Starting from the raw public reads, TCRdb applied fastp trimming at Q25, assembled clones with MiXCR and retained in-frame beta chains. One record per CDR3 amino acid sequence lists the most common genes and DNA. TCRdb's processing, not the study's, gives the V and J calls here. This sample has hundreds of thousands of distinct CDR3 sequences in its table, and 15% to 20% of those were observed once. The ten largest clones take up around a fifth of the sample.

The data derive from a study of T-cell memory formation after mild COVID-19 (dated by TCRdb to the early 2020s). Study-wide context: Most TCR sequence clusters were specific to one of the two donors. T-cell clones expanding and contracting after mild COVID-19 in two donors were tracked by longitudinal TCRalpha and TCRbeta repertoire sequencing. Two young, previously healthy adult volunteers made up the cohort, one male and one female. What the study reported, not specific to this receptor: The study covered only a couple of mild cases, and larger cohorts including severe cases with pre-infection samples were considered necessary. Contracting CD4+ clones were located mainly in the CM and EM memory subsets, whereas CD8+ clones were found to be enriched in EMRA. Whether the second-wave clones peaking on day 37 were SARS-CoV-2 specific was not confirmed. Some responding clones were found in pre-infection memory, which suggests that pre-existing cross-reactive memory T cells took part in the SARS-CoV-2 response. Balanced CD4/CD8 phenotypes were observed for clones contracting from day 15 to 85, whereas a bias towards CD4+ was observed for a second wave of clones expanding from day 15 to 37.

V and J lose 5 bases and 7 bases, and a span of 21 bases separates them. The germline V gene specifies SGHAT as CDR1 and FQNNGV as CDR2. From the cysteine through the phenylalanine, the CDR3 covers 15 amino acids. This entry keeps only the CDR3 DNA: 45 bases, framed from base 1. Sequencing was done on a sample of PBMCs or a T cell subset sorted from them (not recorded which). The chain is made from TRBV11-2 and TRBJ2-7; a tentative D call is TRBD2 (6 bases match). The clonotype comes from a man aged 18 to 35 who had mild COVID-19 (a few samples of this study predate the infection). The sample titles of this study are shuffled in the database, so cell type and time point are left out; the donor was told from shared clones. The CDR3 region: CASSPRAGDSPEQYF. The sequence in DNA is TGTGCCAGCAGCCCGCGAGCCGGGGACTCGCCGGAGCAGTACTTC. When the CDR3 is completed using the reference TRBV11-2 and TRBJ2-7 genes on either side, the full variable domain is EAGVAQSPRYKIIEKRQSVAFWCNPISGHATLYWYQQILGQGPKLLIQFQNNGVVDDSQLPKDRFSAERLKGVDSTLKIQPAKLEDSAVYLCASSPRAGDSPEQYFGPGTRLTVT.